This T cell receptor beta chain was observed in a study of CDR3 diversity in severe acne. TCRdb independently ran MiXCR on the PCR reads; one entry per CDR3 protein. Seen here are some 90,000 distinct CDR3 sequences, 45% to 55% observed once, and the top ten hold 10%. This clonotype was detected a few times. Germline V lookup: CDR1 SNHLY, CDR2 FYNNEI. The V gene end was trimmed by 6 bases and the J gene end by 1 base; junction bases not matched to a gene: 7. This CDR3 contains 15 residues. The clonotype comes from a male donor in good health, serving as a control. Sequencing input: blood. The V call is TRBV2, the J call TRBJ1-1; 8 nucleotides match TRBD1. The CDR3 spells CASSPRTGTNTEAFF. As DNA, the CDR3 is TGTGCCAGCAGCCCACGGACAGGGACGAACACTGAAGCTTTCTTT.